The rows below give T cell receptor beta chains drawn from one sample of a study of siplizumab effects on memory and regulatory T cells. Sequencing was performed with immunoSEQ multiplex PCR; in TCRdb, only in-frame clones are kept and a portion is missing. The table lists tens of thousands of clones, about 90% of them singletons, with approximately 29% in the top ten. Sample: CD8+ T cells sorted from blood. The origin of the receptors is a human donor in good health. Each CDR3 is given with its conserved first and last residue. D genes are given only for firm matches. Not every row has a clone size; where given, it reads once, few, many or a size class.

J,size,V,D,CDR3,DNA
TRBJ2-2,-,TRBV5-1,TRBD1,CASSPDLDRVGTGELFF,TGCGCCAGCAGCCCCGACCTTGACAGGGTAGGGACCGGGGAGCTGTTTTTT
TRBJ2-7,-,TRBV6-1,-,CASSEVVRTPYEQYF,TGTGCCAGCAGTGAAGTTGTGAGAACTCCCTACGAGCAGTACTTC
TRBJ2-2,-,TRBV9,TRBD2,CASSVGPSGRYSNTGELFF,TGTGCCAGCAGCGTAGGCCCTAGCGGGAGGTATTCGAACACCGGGGAGCTGTTTTTT
TRBJ2-1,-,TRBV15,TRBD1,CATSPKRQGAGLVSSYNEQFF,TGTGCCACCAGCCCGAAACGTCAGGGGGCGGGCTTGGTAAGCTCCTACAATGAGCAGTTCTTC
TRBJ1-1,-,TRBV19,TRBD1,CASSGWTGSVTEAFF,TGTGCCAGTAGTGGTTGGACAGGGTCCGTGACGGAAGCTTTCTTT
TRBJ1-5,-,TRBV27,-,CASSLIGRGLSSNQPQHF,TGTGCCAGCAGTTTAATCGGCAGGGGTCTCTCTAGCAATCAGCCCCAGCATTTT
TRBJ2-7,few,TRBV7-9,TRBD1,CASSSRTGLSYEQYF,TGTGCCAGCAGCTCAAGGACAGGACTCTCCTACGAGCAGTACTTC
TRBJ2-5,-,TRBV5-6,-,CASSLVGTVETQYF,TGTGCCAGCAGCTTGGTGGGGACCGTAGAGACCCAGTACTTC
TRBJ2-1,-,TRBV5-6,-,CASSFTRNNEQFF,TGTGCCAGCAGCTTTACTAGAAACAATGAGCAGTTCTTC
TRBJ2-1,-,TRBV6-6,TRBD2,CASSYAAGAFYNEQFF,TGTGCCAGCAGTTACGCGGCGGGAGCTTTCTACAATGAGCAGTTCTTC
TRBJ2-7,-,TRBV7-9,TRBD2,CASSALLAAAYEQYF,TGTGCCAGCAGCGCACTACTAGCGGCCGCCTACGAGCAGTACTTC
TRBJ2-7,-,TRBV4-1,-,CASSLGIAQTGSNFYEQYF,TGCGCCAGCAGCCTTGGGATCGCTCAAACAGGGAGCAATTTCTACGAGCAGTACTTC
TRBJ1-4,-,TRBV7-9,-,CASSLDSEKLFF,TGTGCCAGCAGCCTGGACAGTGAAAAACTGTTTTTT
TRBJ2-7,-,TRBV7-9,-,CASSRGPYYYEQYF,TGTGCCAGCAGCCGCGGACCCTATTATTACGAGCAGTACTTC
TRBJ1-4,-,TRBV5-6,-,CASSPGIRGEKLFF,TGTGCCAGCAGCCCCGGGATCAGGGGTGAAAAACTGTTTTTT
TRBJ2-3,-,TRBV4-1,TRBD2,CASSELQRGDQDTQYF,TGCGCCAGCAGCGAACTCCAGCGGGGGGACCAAGATACGCAGTATTTT
TRBJ2-2,-,TRBV2,-,CASNGGTGNPRAGELFF,TGTGCCAGCAATGGGGGAACAGGGAACCCCCGGGCCGGGGAGCTGTTTTTT
TRBJ2-3,-,TRBV4-2,-,CASSPATMSSTDTQYF,TGTGCCAGCAGCCCCGCCACTATGAGCTCCACAGATACGCAGTATTTT
TRBJ1-1,once,TRBV4-2,-,CASSQEEALNTEAFF,TGTGCCAGCAGCCAAGAGGAGGCCCTGAACACTGAAGCTTTCTTT
TRBJ1-1,-,TRBV5-6,-,CASSNIDPNTEAFF,TGTGCCAGCAGTAATATAGACCCTAACACTGAAGCTTTCTTT
TRBJ1-5,-,TRBV14,-,CASSAAESNQPQHF,TGTGCCAGCAGTGCGGCGGAGAGCAATCAGCCCCAGCATTTT
TRBJ1-1,few,TRBV30,-,CAWSVVAASEAFF,TGTGCCTGGAGTGTTGTGGCAGCGTCTGAAGCTTTCTTT
TRBJ2-3,-,TRBV7-9,TRBD1,CASSLGGTATDTQYF,TGTGCCAGCAGCTTAGGGGGGACAGCCACAGATACGCAGTATTTT
TRBJ2-2,-,TRBV5-4,-,CASSLGGPTGNTGELFF,TGTGCCAGCAGCTTGGGGGGTCCGACAGGGAACACCGGGGAGCTGTTTTTT
TRBJ2-1,-,TRBV4-1,TRBD1,CASSQNVQGAVEDSYNEQFF,TGCGCCAGCAGCCAAAACGTACAGGGGGCGGTGGAAGACTCCTACAATGAGCAGTTCTTC
TRBJ1-2,-,TRBV6-5,TRBD1,CASSHRGSSYGYTF,TGTGCCAGCAGTCACAGGGGGTCCTCCTATGGCTACACCTTC
TRBJ2-3,-,TRBV7-2,TRBD2,CASSLEPSGGAEGKDTQYF,TGTGCCAGCAGCTTAGAGCCTAGCGGGGGGGCCGAGGGAAAAGATACGCAGTATTTT
TRBJ1-1,-,TRBV4-1,-,CASSQVGGTEAFF,TGCGCCAGCAGCCAAGTGGGGGGAACTGAAGCTTTCTTT
TRBJ2-1,-,TRBV19,TRBD2,CASSIASGVYNEQFF,TGTGCCAGTAGTATAGCTAGCGGGGTCTACAATGAGCAGTTCTTC
TRBJ2-1,-,TRBV7-2,TRBD2,CASSMAGGLVNEQFF,TGTGCCAGCAGCATGGCGGGGGGGCTGGTTAATGAGCAGTTCTTC
TRBJ2-5,-,TRBV11-2,TRBD2,CASSTPGPGLDGWQETQYF,TGTGCCAGCAGCACCCCAGGCCCCGGACTAGATGGTTGGCAAGAGACCCAGTACTTC
TRBJ2-3,-,TRBV27,-,CASNLRGHLTDTQYF,TGTGCCAGCAATTTGAGGGGACATTTGACAGATACGCAGTATTTT
TRBJ2-7,-,TRBV19,TRBD2,CASSFQTSGIYEQYF,TGTGCCAGTAGTTTCCAGACTAGCGGGATCTACGAGCAGTACTTC
TRBJ2-7,-,TRBV7-9,TRBD1,CASSRVTGGGEQYF,TGTGCCAGCAGTCGAGTTACAGGGGGCGGAGAGCAGTACTTC
TRBJ2-1,-,TRBV6-5,TRBD2,CASRSGTYNEQFF,TGTGCCAGCAGGAGCGGGACGTACAATGAGCAGTTCTTC
TRBJ2-3,-,TRBV7-3,TRBD1,CASSLKGGQSSTDTQYF,TGTGCCAGCAGCTTGAAAGGGGGACAGTCTAGCACAGATACGCAGTATTTT
TRBJ2-7,-,TRBV5-4,-,CASSLRGAYEQYF,TGTGCCAGCAGCTTGAGGGGAGCCTACGAGCAGTACTTC
TRBJ2-1,-,TRBV5-5,-,CASQPPDNSYNEQFF,TGTGCCAGCCAGCCCCCAGACAATTCTTACAATGAGCAGTTCTTC
TRBJ1-2,-,TRBV27,-,CASSRTRTEKPYGYTF,TGTGCCAGCAGCCGAACCCGGACAGAAAAACCCTATGGCTACACCTTC
TRBJ1-1,-,TRBV9,TRBD1,CASSPTGGDTEAFF,TGTGCCAGCAGCCCAACAGGGGGGGACACTGAAGCTTTCTTT
TRBJ2-7,-,TRBV7-9,-,CASSSPYEQYF,TGTGCCAGCAGCTCCCCTTACGAGCAGTACTTC
TRBJ2-5,-,TRBV7-3,TRBD2,CASSLGTSSQETQYF,TGTGCCAGCAGCTTAGGGACTAGCAGCCAAGAGACCCAGTACTTC
TRBJ2-3,-,TRBV21-1,-,CASSKGALAENGSDTQYF,TGTGCCAGCAGCAAAGGCGCGCTAGCGGAAAACGGCTCAGATACGCAGTATTTT
TRBJ2-1,-,TRBV4-1,-,CASRQGNNEQFF,TGCGCCAGCAGACAGGGAAACAATGAGCAGTTCTTC
TRBJ2-7,-,TRBV7-9,TRBD2,CASSSPLAGESEQYF,TGTGCCAGCAGCTCCCCCCTAGCGGGAGAGTCCGAGCAGTACTTC
TRBJ2-5,-,TRBV6-6,-,CASSPNGLVETQYF,TGTGCCAGCAGCCCCAACGGACTTGTAGAGACCCAGTACTTC
TRBJ2-3,-,TRBV11-3,-,CASSLGSGSTDTQYF,TGTGCCAGCAGCTTAGGGAGCGGGAGCACAGATACGCAGTATTTT
TRBJ2-1,-,TRBV5-1,-,CASSSMPDYNEQFF,TGCGCCAGCAGCTCAATGCCGGACTACAATGAGCAGTTCTTC
TRBJ2-5,-,TRBV5-1,-,CASSSGIQNMETQYF,TGCGCCAGCAGTTCCGGGATTCAAAATATGGAGACCCAGTACTTC
TRBJ1-3,-,TRBV5-1,TRBD1,CASSSPRDSPGNTIYF,TGCGCCAGCAGCTCTCCACGGGACAGTCCTGGAAACACCATATATTTT
TRBJ2-7,once,TRBV30,-,CAWSHLESSYEQYF,TGTGCCTGGAGTCATTTAGAAAGCTCCTACGAGCAGTACTTC
TRBJ2-7,-,TRBV27,TRBD1,CASSLGQGGYEQYF,TGTGCCAGCAGTTTGGGACAGGGGGGGTACGAGCAGTACTTC
TRBJ2-1,-,TRBV19,TRBD2,CASTSGTRGLVEQFF,TGTGCCAGTACCTCCGGGACTAGGGGATTGGTAGAGCAGTTCTTC
TRBJ2-1,-,TRBV6-5,-,CASSFGAYNEQFF,TGTGCCAGCAGCTTCGGGGCCTACAATGAGCAGTTCTTC